This record covers a single T cell receptor (beta chain). Its target is not known. The entry originates in a study of blood T cells in healthy people across ages. Study conclusions and caveats: Calculation of diversity from one million T cells yielded estimates considered to be underestimates. Diversity of TCR beta correlated strongly with naive T cell percentage.

This CDR3 is 17 amino acids long. V shed 6 bases, J shed 3 bases, and the junction held 16 bases outside the gene matches. Germline CDR1 MNHNS, CDR2 SASEGT. Then a second PCR, running about 6 to 12 cycles, was carried out with a sample-barcoded 5' primer and a J-beta primer mix. A 12-random-nucleotide template-switch adaptor tagged each cDNA molecule. TCRdb itself ran the 5' RACE reads through MiXCR, one entry per CDR3 protein. The sample holds about 1.6 million distinct CDR3 sequences; around 35% are singletons and the top ten take 11%. Sequenced sample: blood. The clonotype comes from a woman under 40 in good health. V is TRBV6-1 and J is TRBJ2-7; TRBD1 matches at 8 bases. The DNA of the CDR3 is TGTGCCAGCAGATCAAGGAACCAGGGGGCTTGGCACTACGAGCAGTACTTC. This gives the protein CASRSRNQGAWHYEQYF.